This TCR beta chain was documented in a study of cytomegalovirus exposure and HLA in healthy donors. Study-wide points: The study listed 150 to 200 cytomegalovirus-associated TCR beta chains. A later analysis showed that HLA-associated TCR beta chains had undergone more clonal expansion than equally common others.

The V gene lost 4 bases and the J gene lost 6 bases, with 17 bases spanning the gap. Germline V gives CDR1 SGDLS, CDR2 YYNGEE. CDR3 length: 14 residues. In the PCR, 60 Vbeta and 13 Jbeta primers were used. The data were produced by immunoSEQ multiplex PCR, yet TCRdb's version contains in-frame clones alone and is incomplete. The repertoire holds about 130,000 clones, with 60% to 75% as singletons. This clone was picked up a small number of times. What it binds is not known. The origin of this receptor is a woman between 45 and 65 years old in good health and CMV-seropositive. Input material: PBMCs. This sequence joins TRBV9 and TRBJ2-7; tentatively, D is TRBD2 (5 bases). CDR3 residues: CASSTRGWAREQYF. CDR3 coding DNA: TGTGCCAGCAGCACCCGCGGGTGGGCTCGCGAGCAGTACTTC.